These T cell receptor beta chains were read from a single sample in a study of cytomegalovirus exposure and HLA in healthy donors. Repertoires were generated with immunoSEQ multiplex PCR, while TCRdb's copy carries only in-frame clones and drops some. Of about 110,000 clones in the sample, 77% were seen once. Sequencing input: PBMCs. The receptors shown here come from a human donor in good health. CDR3s include the opening cysteine and the closing phenylalanine or tryptophan. The D gene is left open where the match is weak. Size values are once, few and many counts, or a class for expanded clones, and some rows have none.

d_gene: .; j_gene: TRBJ1-2; abundance: .; v_gene: TRBV5-4; CDR3aa: CASSLAAVYTF; CDR3nt: TGCGCCAGCAGCTTGGCCGCGGTATACACCTTC
d_gene: TRBD1; j_gene: TRBJ1-5; abundance: .; v_gene: TRBV19; CDR3aa: CASSIAQGKDPQHF; CDR3nt: TGTGCCAGTAGTATAGCACAGGGGAAGGATCCCCAGCATTTT
d_gene: TRBD1; j_gene: TRBJ2-3; abundance: .; v_gene: TRBV7-8; CDR3aa: CASSLDPGGSTDTQYF; CDR3nt: TGTGCCAGCAGCTTAGACCCAGGGGGTAGCACAGATACGCAGTATTTT
d_gene: TRBD1; j_gene: TRBJ2-2; abundance: few; v_gene: TRBV5-6; CDR3aa: CASSLEGTVTGELFF; CDR3nt: TGTGCCAGCAGCTTGGAAGGGACAGTCACCGGGGAGCTGTTTTTT
d_gene: TRBD1; j_gene: TRBJ2-7; abundance: .; v_gene: TRBV7-9; CDR3aa: CASSSRDRGRNEQYF; CDR3nt: TGTGCCAGCAGTTCCCGGGACAGGGGCCGTAACGAGCAGTACTTC
d_gene: .; j_gene: TRBJ1-4; abundance: .; v_gene: TRBV28; CDR3aa: CASRGGGTNEKLFF; CDR3nt: TGTGCCAGCCGGGGGGGAGGCACTAATGAAAAACTGTTTTTT
d_gene: .; j_gene: TRBJ2-7; abundance: once; v_gene: TRBV2; CDR3aa: CASIQVPYEQYF; CDR3nt: TGTGCCAGCATCCAGGTCCCCTACGAGCAGTACTTC
d_gene: .; j_gene: TRBJ1-5; abundance: .; v_gene: TRBV4-1; CDR3aa: CASSHPLRGPIYSNQPQHF; CDR3nt: TGCGCCAGCAGCCATCCCCTCAGGGGACCTATTTATAGCAATCAGCCCCAGCATTTT
d_gene: .; j_gene: TRBJ1-4; abundance: few; v_gene: TRBV29-1; CDR3aa: CSVAGIFNEKLFF; CDR3nt: TGCAGCGTTGCAGGCATCTTTAATGAAAAACTGTTTTTT
d_gene: .; j_gene: TRBJ1-2; abundance: .; v_gene: TRBV10-3; CDR3aa: CAISEISTPSEPTNYGYTF; CDR3nt: TGTGCCATCAGTGAAATTTCGACCCCCAGCGAACCTACCAACTATGGCTACACCTTC
d_gene: .; j_gene: TRBJ2-5; abundance: .; v_gene: TRBV5-1; CDR3aa: CASSLGRAGETQYF; CDR3nt: TGCGCCAGCAGCTTGGGGCGGGCGGGTGAGACCCAGTACTTC
d_gene: .; j_gene: TRBJ1-6; abundance: .; v_gene: TRBV30; CDR3aa: CAWSHRTGNSPLHF; CDR3nt: TGTGCCTGGAGTCACCGGACGGGAAATTCACCCCTCCACTTT
d_gene: TRBD1; j_gene: TRBJ2-2; abundance: .; v_gene: TRBV13; CDR3aa: CASRKGEGTANTGELFF; CDR3nt: TGTGCCAGCAGAAAGGGCGAGGGGACAGCGAACACCGGGGAGCTGTTTTTT
d_gene: TRBD1; j_gene: TRBJ1-1; abundance: few; v_gene: TRBV7-8; CDR3aa: CASSPWTGMNTEAFF; CDR3nt: TGTGCCAGCAGTCCGTGGACAGGAATGAACACTGAAGCTTTCTTT
d_gene: TRBD1; j_gene: TRBJ2-7; abundance: .; v_gene: TRBV27; CDR3aa: CASSLRAGGPYEQYF; CDR3nt: TGTGCCAGCAGTTTAAGGGCAGGGGGCCCATACGAGCAGTACTTC
d_gene: .; j_gene: TRBJ1-1; abundance: .; v_gene: TRBV4-2; CDR3aa: CASSQGPRTEAFF; CDR3nt: TGTGCCAGCAGCCAAGGGCCCCGCACTGAAGCTTTCTTT
d_gene: .; j_gene: TRBJ2-3; abundance: .; v_gene: TRBV7-8; CDR3aa: CASSLEARPSTDTQYF; CDR3nt: TGTGCCAGCAGCTTAGAGGCGCGGCCAAGCACAGATACGCAGTATTTT
d_gene: .; j_gene: TRBJ2-6; abundance: .; v_gene: TRBV28; CDR3aa: CASSWPGAGANVLTF; CDR3nt: TGTGCCAGCAGTTGGCCAGGGGCTGGGGCCAACGTCCTGACTTTC
d_gene: TRBD1; j_gene: TRBJ1-2; abundance: .; v_gene: TRBV27; CDR3aa: CASSPYYRQGAFFSGYTF; CDR3nt: TGTGCCAGCAGTCCTTACTATCGACAGGGGGCCTTTTTCTCTGGCTACACCTTC
d_gene: TRBD2; j_gene: TRBJ2-7; abundance: few; v_gene: TRBV5-4; CDR3aa: CASSRGGGLADYEQYF; CDR3nt: TGTGCCAGCAGCCGGGGAGGGGGACTAGCTGACTACGAGCAGTACTTC
d_gene: .; j_gene: TRBJ2-2; abundance: .; v_gene: TRBV28; CDR3aa: CASNDRPGELFF; CDR3nt: TGTGCCAGCAACGACAGGCCCGGGGAGCTGTTTTTT
d_gene: .; j_gene: TRBJ1-1; abundance: few; v_gene: TRBV7-8; CDR3aa: CASSYGLNTEAFF; CDR3nt: TGTGCCAGCAGCTACGGTTTGAACACTGAAGCTTTCTTT
d_gene: .; j_gene: TRBJ1-3; abundance: .; v_gene: TRBV7-8; CDR3aa: CASSLQVGNTIYF; CDR3nt: TGTGCCAGCAGCTTACAGGTCGGAAACACCATATATTTT
d_gene: TRBD2; j_gene: TRBJ2-2; abundance: .; v_gene: TRBV4-1; CDR3aa: CASSQFTSGSNTGELFF; CDR3nt: TGCGCCAGCAGCCAATTTACTAGCGGGAGTAACACCGGGGAGCTGTTTTTT
d_gene: .; j_gene: TRBJ1-1; abundance: .; v_gene: TRBV28; CDR3aa: CASSSREGVFAEAFF; CDR3nt: TGTGCCAGCAGTTCCCGGGAGGGAGTATTCGCTGAAGCTTTCTTT
d_gene: .; j_gene: TRBJ2-1; abundance: .; v_gene: TRBV12-5; CDR3aa: CASGLASSGGRRNNEQFF; CDR3nt: TGTGCTAGTGGTTTGGCATCCTCCGGAGGGAGGAGGAACAATGAGCAGTTCTTC
d_gene: TRBD1; j_gene: TRBJ2-3; abundance: once; v_gene: TRBV9; CDR3aa: CASSVDGRGRTDTQYF; CDR3nt: TGTGCCAGCAGCGTAGATGGCAGGGGGCGTACAGATACGCAGTATTTT
d_gene: .; j_gene: TRBJ1-3; abundance: .; v_gene: TRBV28; CDR3aa: CASSFYDRFSGNTIYF; CDR3nt: TGTGCCAGCAGTTTCTACGACAGGTTCTCTGGAAACACCATATATTTT
d_gene: .; j_gene: TRBJ1-3; abundance: few; v_gene: TRBV19; CDR3aa: CASSIRVRNTIYF; CDR3nt: TGTGCCAGTAGTATCCGGGTTCGGAACACCATATATTTT
d_gene: TRBD2; j_gene: TRBJ2-2; abundance: .; v_gene: TRBV7-2; CDR3aa: CASSSLAGGPRTGELFF; CDR3nt: TGTGCCAGCAGCTCTCTAGCGGGAGGGCCGAGAACCGGGGAGCTGTTTTTT
d_gene: TRBD1; j_gene: TRBJ1-2; abundance: .; v_gene: TRBV29-1; CDR3aa: CSVVGQGAFSYTF; CDR3nt: TGCAGCGTTGTGGGACAGGGGGCCTTTAGCTACACCTTC
d_gene: .; j_gene: TRBJ2-2; abundance: .; v_gene: TRBV2; CDR3aa: CASSRDTGELFF; CDR3nt: TGTGCCAGCAGTCGAGACACCGGGGAGCTGTTTTTT
d_gene: TRBD2; j_gene: TRBJ2-7; abundance: .; v_gene: TRBV7-3; CDR3aa: CASSLFSGGGTSEQYF; CDR3nt: TGTGCCAGCAGCTTATTTTCCGGGGGGGGGACAAGCGAGCAGTACTTC
d_gene: .; j_gene: TRBJ1-1; abundance: .; v_gene: TRBV27; CDR3aa: CASSLLGGGAFSEAFF; CDR3nt: TGTGCCAGCAGCCTACTTGGCGGGGGCGCGTTCAGTGAAGCTTTCTTT
d_gene: .; j_gene: TRBJ2-2; abundance: .; v_gene: TRBV29-1; CDR3aa: CSVAQRTGELFF; CDR3nt: TGCAGCGTGGCACAGAGAACCGGGGAGCTGTTTTTT
d_gene: TRBD1; j_gene: TRBJ1-4; abundance: once; v_gene: TRBV18; CDR3aa: CASSLTTGGEKLFF; CDR3nt: TGTGCCAGCTCACTTACCACAGGGGGTGAAAAACTGTTTTTT
d_gene: .; j_gene: TRBJ1-5; abundance: .; v_gene: TRBV19; CDR3aa: CASSTGVNQPQHF; CDR3nt: TGTGCCAGTAGTACGGGGGTCAATCAGCCCCAGCATTTT
d_gene: .; j_gene: TRBJ2-5; abundance: .; v_gene: TRBV6-6; CDR3aa: CASSYGGTTGETQYF; CDR3nt: TGTGCCAGCAGTTACGGGGGGACCACTGGGGAGACCCAGTACTTC
d_gene: .; j_gene: TRBJ1-4; abundance: few; v_gene: TRBV15; CDR3aa: CATSRQGSNEKLFF; CDR3nt: TGTGCCACCAGCAGACAGGGGTCTAATGAAAAACTGTTTTTT
d_gene: TRBD2; j_gene: TRBJ2-1; abundance: few; v_gene: TRBV5-1; CDR3aa: CASTQRGDEQFF; CDR3nt: TGCGCCAGCACCCAGCGGGGGGATGAGCAGTTCTTC
d_gene: .; j_gene: TRBJ2-5; abundance: .; v_gene: TRBV21-1; CDR3aa: CASSIGSPGGETQYF; CDR3nt: TGTGCCAGCAGCATCGGGTCCCCAGGAGGAGAGACCCAGTACTTC
d_gene: .; j_gene: TRBJ1-3; abundance: .; v_gene: TRBV10-3; CDR3aa: CAISPPREAGNTIYF; CDR3nt: TGTGCCATCAGTCCTCCCAGGGAGGCTGGAAACACCATATATTTT
d_gene: TRBD1; j_gene: TRBJ2-7; abundance: .; v_gene: TRBV10-2; CDR3aa: CASSDDRVIRYEQYF; CDR3nt: TGCGCCAGCAGTGATGACAGGGTGATTCGCTACGAGCAGTACTTC
d_gene: .; j_gene: TRBJ2-3; abundance: .; v_gene: TRBV25-1; CDR3aa: CASLSELRNTQYF; CDR3nt: TGTGCCAGCCTCTCCGAGCTGCGGAATACGCAGTATTTT
d_gene: TRBD1; j_gene: TRBJ2-5; abundance: .; v_gene: TRBV5-1; CDR3aa: CASSLRDRDRETQYF; CDR3nt: TGCGCCAGCAGCCTCCGGGACAGGGACAGGGAGACCCAGTACTTC